These 10 T cell receptor beta chains share one sample of origin, sequenced in a study of blood T cells in healthy people across ages. With a J-beta primer mix and a sample-barcoded 5' primer, a second PCR ran about 7 to 11 cycles. TCRdb reprocessed the 5' RACE reads via MiXCR and lists one record per CDR3 protein. The sample lists 250,000 to 300,000 distinct CDR3 sequences; roughly a quarter were seen once. The specimen was blood. Source of these receptors: a woman in her 70s in good health.

On this clonotype: A read error may explain this, as a much larger clone is one base away. The chain is built from TRBV12-3 or TRBV12-4 and TRBJ1-4; D is undetermined. This CDR3 contains 14 residues. In nucleotides, the CDR3 is TGTGCCAGCAGCCAATATAGTGTGTCTGAAAAACCGTTTTTT. Translated, it gives CASSQYSVSEKPFF.

For this clonotype: Relative to the germline gene, one junction end is altered; a read error may explain this. J is TRBJ2-7 and V is TRBV20-1; possibly TRBD2 for D (6 bases). This CDR3 is built from 12 residues. Germline V gene lookup returns CDR1 DFQATT and CDR2 SNEGSKA (reference sequence). The CDR3 sequence: CNAQRTGDEQCF. In DNA, the CDR3 is TGCAATGCTCAAAGGACGGGAGACGAGCAGTGCTTC.

This rearrangement joins TRBV12-3 or TRBV12-4 to TRBJ2-5, with D tentatively TRBD1 (6 bases). Trimming left V 5 bases short and J 2 bases short, with 12 bases between. CDR3 size: 14 residues. The CDR3 here is CASSKGQKQETQYF. In nucleotides, the CDR3 is TGTGCCAGCAGTAAAGGACAGAAACAAGAGACCCAGTACTTC.

The chain employs TRBV4-1 and TRBJ1-1; unclear D gene. This CDR3 contains 14 residues. Trimming stripped 0 bases from V and 11 bases from J, with 16 bases between. Looked up from germline, CDR1 is MGHRA and CDR2 is YSYEKL. CDR3: CASSQDPGPYSAFF. CDR3 nucleotide sequence: TGCGCCAGCAGCCAAGATCCCGGACCTTATTCGGCTTTCTTT.

This chain uses TRBV20-1 with TRBJ2-5; the match to TRBD2 covers 7 bases. TRBJ2-7 matches the DNA end more closely, so the J call is doubtful. Germline CDR1 and CDR2: DFQATT and SNEGSKA (reference sequence). The CDR3 loop spans 13 amino acids. The CDR3 protein is CSARSGLAYEQYF. CDR3 sequence (DNA): TGCAGTGCTAGGTCAGGACTAGCCTACGAGCAGTACTTC.

This clonotype was recorded a few times. The chain carries TRBV6-1 and TRBJ2-5; a possible D gene is TRBD1 (6 bases). The end of the DNA is better explained by TRBJ2-7, so the J call may be wrong. The CDR3 loop spans 15 amino acids. Germline CDR1 and CDR2: MNHNS and SASEGT. The DNA of the CDR3 is TGTGCCAGCAGTGAATTAAGGGGGAGCTCCTACGAGCAGTACTTC. This translates into CASSELRGSSYEQYF.

This clonotype has a handful of counts. This chain links TRBV10-1 with TRBJ1-1, with TRBD1 as a possible D gene (6 bases). CDR3 length equals 14 residues. In germline, CDR1 is WNHNN, CDR2 SYGVQD (reference sequence). The V and J ends lost 3 bases and 3 bases respectively, with 11 bases between them. As DNA, the CDR3 is TGCGCCAGCAGTGAATCCCAGGGGCACACTGAAGCTTTCTTT. It translates to CASSESQGHTEAFF.

CDR3 sequence: CASSFWSPNEQYF. The CDR3, as DNA: TGTGCCAGCAGCTTTTGGAGTCCGAACGAGCAGTACTTC. The gene calls are TRBV7-2 and TRBJ2-7; D remains ambiguous. Germline V gene sequence: CDR1 SGHTA, CDR2 FQGNSA. This CDR3 contains 13 residues. With 3 bases removed from V and 5 bases from J, the gap between germline ends came to 11 bases.

This clonotype appeared once. The rearrangement joins TRBV9 to TRBJ2-2; weak D call: TRBD2 (6 bases). The CDR3 sequence is 15 residues long. V lost 4 bases and J 7 bases, leaving 17 bases between the germline ends. Germline V gene lookup returns CDR1 SGDLS and CDR2 YYNGEE. The CDR3 coding sequence is TGTGCCAGCAGCCCCATGGAGGGAGTTGGCGGGGAGCTGTTTTTT. It specifies CASSPMEGVGGELFF.

The chain combines TRBV5-6 with TRBJ2-1, with D possibly being TRBD1 (6 bases). V dropped 5 bases and J dropped 7 bases, with 10 bases sitting between them. Germline V gene sequence: CDR1 SGHDT, CDR2 YYEEEE. The CDR3 consists of 12 residues. The DNA of the CDR3 is TGTGCCAGCAGGCCCACAGGGAATGAGCAGTTCTTC. It encodes CASRPTGNEQFF.